This TCR beta chain originates from a study of T cell repertoires in cytomegalovirus infection. Study-level information: Public TCR beta signature analysis indicated the presence of both CMV infection and matching HLA type. Broader study findings: CMV carriers having the relevant HLA were flagged by cumulative public TCR beta family frequency. HLA-C-restricted, CMV-specific TCR beta clonotypes were dominant ex vivo.

This clonotype was found once. Antigen specificity is unknown. Germline and junction disagree at one end, which may indicate a read error. TCRdb independently ran MiXCR on the reads; one entry per CDR3 protein. Of 80,000 to 130,000 distinct CDR3 sequences listed, more than 20% were seen once; the top ten hold more than 35%. The CDR3 has 17 residues. Germline lookup yields CDR1 SGHVS and CDR2 FQNEAQ. The sequencing sample was made of CD8+ T cells from PBMCs. The sequence was obtained from a human donor in good health (CMV status not recorded). Some clones in this sample may be carry-over from other donors' samples. This chain links TRBV7-8 with TRBJ2-2; TRBD2 matches 11 bases. The CDR3 spells CAGSPLVSGGATGELFF. CDR3 DNA sequence: TGTGCCGGCAGCCCCCTCGTTAGCGGGGGGGCAACCGGGGAGCTGTTTTTT.